These 22 T cell receptor beta chains originate from one sample sequenced in a study of cytotoxic CD8 clonotypes in ibrutinib-treated CLL. Using immunoSEQ multiplex PCR, the repertoire was profiled, and TCRdb retains in-frame clones only, with some absent. Of more than 20,000 clones in the sample, over 65% are singletons; the top ten hold approximately 24%. The sample in question was PBMCs, obtained before ibrutinib treatment. The receptor source for this set is a human donor with chronic lymphocytic leukemia.

Comment on this clone: Additional DNA sequences in this sample encode the identical CDR3. The V call is TRBV2, the J call TRBJ2-1, with D tentatively TRBD1 (6 bases). Looked up from germline, CDR1 is SNHLY and CDR2 is FYNNEI. This CDR3 is 13 amino acids long. Between the trimmed V and J ends, which lost 6 bases and 6 bases, there was a span of 12 bases. CDR3 sequence: CASSEQGFNEQFF. The CDR3, as DNA: TGTGCCAGCAGCGAACAGGGTTTCAATGAGCAGTTCTTC.

The rearrangement uses TRBV4-2 and TRBJ2-2, with 10 bases matching TRBD2. The V segment lost 3 bases and the J segment 0 bases; nucleotides outside the gene matches: 4. Germline assignment: CDR1 LGHNA and CDR2 YNFKEQ. This CDR3 contains 17 residues. CDR3 residues: CASSQPGLATNTGELFF. In DNA form, the CDR3 reads TGTGCCAGCAGCCAGCCGGGACTAGCGACGAACACCGGGGAGCTGTTTTTT.

V and J are TRBV2 and TRBJ1-3; D perhaps matches TRBD1 (5 bases). Trimming stripped 4 bases from V and 4 bases from J, with 11 bases between. Per the germline V gene, CDR1 is SNHLY and CDR2 is FYNNEI. This CDR3 is built from 14 residues. The CDR3 loop reads CASSAGGGGNTIYF. As DNA, the CDR3 is TGTGCCAGCAGTGCGGGGGGAGGAGGAAACACCATATATTTT.

The rearrangement links TRBV7-9 to TRBJ2-7, with 7 bases matching TRBD1. CDR3 length: 14 amino acids. Trimming removed 5 bases from V and 3 bases from J; junction bases left unmatched: 7. Germline loops: CDR1 SEHNR, CDR2 FQNEAQ (reference sequence). The CDR3 region has the DNA TGTGCCAGCAGCCCCGGGACAGATCTCTACGAGCAGTACTTC. Amino acids: CASSPGTDLYEQYF.

There are a few counts of this clone. The J gene is TRBJ1-4, the V gene TRBV6-5; the match to TRBD1 covers 8 bases. In germline, CDR1 is MNHEY, CDR2 SVGAGI. V lost 6 bases to trimming and J lost 6 bases; unmatched junction nucleotides: 6. There are 14 residues in the CDR3. The CDR3 spells CASRGQGWDEKLFF. The DNA of the CDR3 is TGTGCCAGCAGAGGACAGGGTTGGGATGAAAAACTGTTTTTT.

The J gene is TRBJ2-7, the V gene TRBV15; no firm D call. CDR3 length: 15 amino acids. Trimming shortened V by 1 base and J by 1 base, and 11 bases separated the two germline ends. Germline V gene lookup returns CDR1 LNHNV and CDR2 YYDKDF (reference sequence). The CDR3 region has the DNA TGTGCCACCAGCAGAGTTCAGGAAACTTCCTACGAGCAGTACTTC. Its protein is CATSRVQETSYEQYF.

The J gene is TRBJ1-2, the V gene TRBV7-9; D perhaps matches TRBD1 (6 bases). The V end lost 5 bases, the J end lost 5 bases, and 18 bases lay between the germline ends. CDR1 is SEHNR, CDR2 FQNEAQ, per germline (reference sequence). The CDR3 spans 15 residues. The DNA for the CDR3 is TGTGCCAGCAGCCTACGCCGCAGGGGTGGATATGGCTACACCTTC. Amino acids: CASSLRRRGGYGYTF. The full variable domain, its missing parts supplied by reference TRBV7-9 and TRBJ1-2, is DTGVSQNPRHKITKRGQNVTFRCDPISEHNRLYWYRQTLGQGPEFLTYFQNEAQLEKSRLLSDRFSAERPKGSFSTLEIQRTEQGDSAMYLCASSLRRRGGYGYTFGSGTRLTVV.

The J gene is TRBJ2-1, the V gene TRBV9, with D hard to call. Germline loops: CDR1 SGDLS, CDR2 YYNGEE. With 0 bases removed from V and 0 bases from J, the gap between germline ends came to 10 bases. The CDR3 is made up of 16 amino acids. The CDR3 nucleotides read TGTGCCAGCAGCGTAGTTGCGACGAGCTCCTACAATGAGCAGTTCTTC. Translating gives CASSVVATSSYNEQFF.

This chain links TRBV6-6 with TRBJ2-1; 9 bases fit TRBD2. Germline V gene lookup returns CDR1 MNHNY and CDR2 SVGAGI (reference sequence). This CDR3 is 15 amino acids long. Trimming removed 6 bases from V and 1 base from J; junction bases left unmatched: 4. CDR3 sequence reads: CASSLTSGSYNEQFF. CDR3 DNA: TGTGCCAGCAGCCTGACTAGCGGATCCTACAATGAGCAGTTCTTC.

The J gene is TRBJ2-1, the V gene TRBV2; 10 bases align to TRBD2. The CDR3 has 13 residues. The germline V gene encodes CDR1 SNHLY and CDR2 FYNNEI. V dropped 9 bases and J dropped 7; count of bases not matched to a gene: 6. The CDR3, as DNA: TGTGCCAGGGCTAGCGGGAGATTAAATGAGCAGTTCTTC. Translating it yields CARASGRLNEQFF.

CDR3 sequence reads: CASSQGAVDTQYF. DNA of the CDR3: TGCGCCAGCAGCCAAGGGGCTGTCGATACGCAGTATTTT. J is TRBJ2-3 and V is TRBV4-3; D ambiguous. This CDR3 region has 13 residues. Trimming removed 1 base from V and 6 bases from J, with 8 bases in between. CDR1 is LGHNA, CDR2 YSLEER, per germline.

The chain has TRBV11-2 and TRBJ1-1; 7 nucleotides line up with TRBD1. J gave up 1 base and V 5 bases, and 4 bases lay outside the gene matches. The CDR3 spans 14 residues. Germline V CDR1 and CDR2: SGHAT, FQNNGV. The CDR3 loop reads CASSRTGANTEAFF. In DNA, the CDR3 is TGTGCCAGCAGCCGTACAGGGGCGAACACTGAAGCTTTCTTT.

This chain uses TRBV7-6 with TRBJ2-7; 9 positions match TRBD1. V lost 7 bases and J lost 3; bases outside the gene matches: 10. Germline values: CDR1 SGHVS, CDR2 FNYEAQ. The CDR3 is 15 amino acids. The CDR3 region is CASKLDRGPLYEQYF. The DNA of the CDR3 is TGTGCCAGCAAATTGGACAGGGGACCTCTCTACGAGCAGTACTTC.

V gene TRBV5-5 combines with J gene TRBJ2-3, with D tentatively TRBD2 (6 bases). The CDR3 spans 14 residues. Germline CDR1 is SGHKS and CDR2 is YYEKEE (reference sequence). V was trimmed by 3 bases and J by 2 bases, leaving 10 bases between them. The CDR3 loop reads CASSSRGTTDTQYF. CDR3 in DNA: TGTGCCAGCAGCTCCCGGGGGACCACAGATACGCAGTATTTT.

This rearrangement joins TRBV7-2 to TRBJ2-1; 10 nucleotides line up with TRBD2. Germline CDR1 reads SGHTA; CDR2 reads FQGNSA. J lost 1 base, V lost 6 bases, and 6 bases had no gene match. The CDR3 totals 16 residues. The DNA of the CDR3 is TGTGCCAGCAGTCTGATAGCGGGAGGTTCCTACAATGAGCAGTTCTTC. Translating gives CASSLIAGGSYNEQFF.

CDR3 in amino acids: CASSLALLAGGRETQYF. The CDR3, as DNA: TGTGCCAGCAGCTTAGCACTACTGGCGGGAGGAAGAGAGACCCAGTACTTC. The J gene is TRBJ2-5, the V gene TRBV7-3; 8 positions agree with TRBD2. The J segment lost 4 bases and the V segment lost 2 bases, leaving 12 bases of the junction unmatched. Germline CDR1 reads SGHTA; CDR2 reads FQGTGA. The CDR3 is made up of 17 amino acids.

The chain joins TRBV21-1 to TRBJ2-7; TRBD1, as called in the table, went unchecked against the DNA. TRBV21-1 is noted as a pseudogene. The CDR3 loop spans 16 amino acids. The CDR3 spells CASSYSPQGPSYEQYF. The CDR3 DNA is TGTGCCAGCAGCTACTCCCCACAGGGGCCCTCCTACGAGCAGTACTTC.

The chain combines TRBV29-1 with TRBJ1-1; the match to TRBD1 covers 8 bases. CDR1 is SQVTM, CDR2 ANQGSEA, per germline. The length of the CDR3 is 12 residues. The V and J ends lost 6 bases and 8 bases, in that order; junction bases with no gene match: 8. The CDR3 nucleotides are TGCAGCGTCGATCAGGGGGCGCCAGAAGCTTTCTTT. Translating gives CSVDQGAPEAFF.

CDR3 amino acids: CASSYRGERTDTQYF. The CDR3 DNA follows: TGTGCCAGCAGTTACAGGGGCGAAAGGACAGATACGCAGTATTTT. The chain couples TRBV28 to TRBJ2-3, with 7 bases fitting TRBD1. V was clipped by 4 bases and J by 3 bases; unmatched bases: 7. This CDR3 comprises 15 residues. Germline CDR1 and CDR2: MDHEN and SYDVKM.

This clone has just one count. The chain couples TRBV29-1 to TRBJ2-5; D is uncertain. The CDR3 extends over 11 amino acids. V lost 4 bases, J lost 9 bases, and 12 bases lay in between. From germline, CDR1 is SQVTM and CDR2 ANQGSEA. CDR3 coding DNA: TGCAGCGTTGCCCGTCAGGCGTCCCAGTACTTC. Protein sequence: CSVARQASQYF.

This sequence joins TRBV19 and TRBJ2-3, with D possibly being TRBD2 (5 bases). Looked up from germline, CDR1 is LNHDA and CDR2 is SQIVND (reference sequence). V was cut by 3 bases and J by 8 bases, with 9 bases left in between. This CDR3 contains 12 residues. The CDR3 region is CASSMIRGTQYF. CDR3 nucleotides: TGTGCCAGTAGTATGATTCGGGGTACGCAGTATTTT.

The genes are TRBV6-1 and TRBJ1-2, with 11 bases identical to TRBD1. J lost 7 bases, V lost 4 bases, and 2 bases had no gene match. The CDR3 runs to 13 residues. CDR1 and CDR2 from the germline V gene are MNHNS and SASEGT. In DNA, the CDR3 is TGTGCCAGCAGTGGGACAGGGGGCACTGGCTACACCTTC. The encoded protein is CASSGTGGTGYTF.